This entry is about one T cell receptor beta chain. Because the CDR3's place on the DNA is in doubt, the DNA is left out and the CDR3 is given as listed by TCRdb. Assay used: immunoSEQ multiplex PCR; TCRdb lists only in-frame clones, some missing. The table shows approximately 21,000 clones, with 90% occurring only once. This specimen comes from a study of T cell repertoires and Cas9 in healthy adults. Whole-study context: Characterization of SpCas9-reactive CD4 and CD8 T cells covered multi-effector potency, cytotoxicity and lineage.

Sequencing used CD4+ effector T cells (CD127+, CD25-, CD137-, CD154-) from PBMCs; culture status not recorded. The receptor's source is a human donor in good health.

CDR3 sequence reads: CASFAPGTGHEDVTF. This chain connects TRBV6-5 to TRBJ1-2; TRBD1 reflects the table's D call only, with no check against the DNA. The CDR3 is 15 amino acids long, termini counted. The germline V gene encodes CDR1 MNHEY and CDR2 SVGAGI.